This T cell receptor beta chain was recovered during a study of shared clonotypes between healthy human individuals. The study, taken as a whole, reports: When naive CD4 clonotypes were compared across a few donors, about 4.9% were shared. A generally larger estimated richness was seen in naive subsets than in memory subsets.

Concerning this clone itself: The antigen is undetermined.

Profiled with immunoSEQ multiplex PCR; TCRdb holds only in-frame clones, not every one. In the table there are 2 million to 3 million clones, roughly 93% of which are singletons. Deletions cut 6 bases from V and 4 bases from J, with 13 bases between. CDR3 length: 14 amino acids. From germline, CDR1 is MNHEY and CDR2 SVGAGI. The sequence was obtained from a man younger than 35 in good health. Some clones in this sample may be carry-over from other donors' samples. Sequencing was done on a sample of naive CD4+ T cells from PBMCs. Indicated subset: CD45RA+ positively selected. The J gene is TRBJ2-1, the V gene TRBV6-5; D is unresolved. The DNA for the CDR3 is TGTGCCAGCAGCCCCCGGTCGATGTACAATGAGCAGTTCTTC. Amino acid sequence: CASSPRSMYNEQFF.